Below, 14 T cell receptor beta chains from the same sample are listed, as sequenced in a study of blood T cell repertoires in COVID-19. The method was immunoSEQ multiplex PCR; TCRdb's version includes in-frame clones alone and lacks a portion of them. The sample records 250,000 to 300,000 clones, around 85% being singletons. The sample taken for sequencing was peripheral blood. These receptors originate from a woman in her 70s with acute or convalescent COVID-19.

The chain carries TRBV4-2 and TRBJ2-2; D may be TRBD1 (6 bases). There are 14 residues in the CDR3. The germline V and J ends were trimmed by 0 bases and 6 bases, with 8 bases remaining between them. Germline CDR1 LGHNA, CDR2 YNFKEQ. The CDR3 region is CASSQDRGSGELFF. The CDR3 DNA reads as TGTGCCAGCAGCCAAGATAGGGGGTCCGGGGAGCTGTTTTTT.

V is TRBV12-3 or TRBV12-4 and J is TRBJ2-1, with D unresolved. V dropped 7 bases and J dropped 8 bases, with 9 bases sitting between them. The CDR3 has 11 residues. CDR3 nucleotide sequence: TGTGCCAGCAAAGCAGGCTATGAGCAGTTCTTC. This sequence encodes CASKAGYEQFF.

This clone turned up a few times. The J gene is TRBJ1-1, the V gene TRBV6-6; D is uncertain. The CDR3 loop spans 17 amino acids. Germline V gene sequence: CDR1 MNHNY, CDR2 SVGAGI (reference sequence). Deletions cut 5 bases from V and 0 bases from J, with 19 bases between. The CDR3 nucleotides read TGTGCCAGCAGTCGAGGACTCTCAAACCTTATGAACACTGAAGCTTTCTTT. Translating it yields CASSRGLSNLMNTEAFF.

The V gene is TRBV3-1 (or the pseudogene TRBV3-2), the J gene TRBJ2-2, with a weak D call TRBD1 (5 bases). Germline V gene lookup returns CDR1 LGHDT and CDR2 YNNKEL (reference sequence). This CDR3 contains 16 residues. V was cut by 1 base and J by 0 bases, with 9 bases left in between. Here the CDR3 reads CASSQGTSTNTGELFF. CDR3 sequence (DNA): TGTGCCAGCAGCCAAGGGACATCCACGAACACCGGGGAGCTGTTTTTT.

This sequence joins TRBV5-4 and TRBJ2-7; 11 bases match TRBD2. The V gene end was trimmed by 4 bases and the J gene end by 5 bases; junction bases not matched to a gene: 5. The CDR3 has 14 amino acids. CDR1 and CDR2 (germline): SGHNT, YYREEE (reference sequence). CDR3 region: CASSAGTSGNEQYF. The CDR3 DNA reads as TGTGCCAGCAGCGCCGGGACTAGCGGAAACGAGCAGTACTTC.

The J gene is TRBJ1-2, the V gene TRBV12-3 or TRBV12-4; 8 bases fit TRBD1. The CDR3 extends over 12 amino acids. Trimming cost V 8 bases and J 2 bases; bases outside gene matches: 1. DNA for the CDR3: TGTGCCAGCGGACAGGGAAACTATGGCTACACCTTC. This sequence encodes CASGQGNYGYTF.

This chain joins TRBV5-4 and TRBJ1-1; unclear D gene. The CDR3 spans 13 residues. Germline V gives CDR1 SGHNT, CDR2 YYREEE (reference sequence). Trimming pared 6 bases from V and 6 bases from J, leaving 15 bases between. The chain's CDR3 is CASTLAGSPEAFF. CDR3 nucleotides: TGTGCCAGCACCCTAGCAGGCTCCCCTGAAGCTTTCTTT.

The chain couples TRBV5-4 to TRBJ2-1; 9 bases fit TRBD2. V lost 7 bases and J lost 10; bases outside the gene matches: 12. The CDR3 extends over 14 amino acids. The V gene's germline CDR1 is SGHNT and CDR2 YYREEE (reference sequence). CDR3 protein: CASLTSGRLQEQFF. The DNA of the CDR3 is TGTGCCAGCCTCACTAGCGGGCGCTTGCAGGAGCAGTTCTTC.

The chain joins TRBV10-1 to TRBJ2-1; D remains ambiguous. Per germline, CDR1 WNHNN and CDR2 SYGVQD (reference sequence). CDR3 length: 11 residues. The V and J ends lost 3 bases and 9 bases respectively, with 6 bases between them. CDR3 region: CASSDLREQFF. The CDR3 bases are TGCGCCAGCAGTGATTTGCGTGAGCAGTTCTTC.

The chain links TRBV5-1 to TRBJ2-2; 7 positions match TRBD1. With 0 bases clipped from V and 5 bases from J, the junction kept 10 bases outside the gene matches. Germline V gene data show CDR1 as SGHRS and CDR2 as YFSETQ. The CDR3 is made up of 17 amino acids. CDR3 region: CASSLATDRAVTGELFF. DNA for the CDR3: TGCGCCAGCAGCTTGGCCACCGACAGGGCGGTAACCGGGGAGCTGTTTTTT.

This clone was counted a single time. The V gene is TRBV28, the J gene TRBJ1-2, with D possibly matching TRBD1 (5 bases). The CDR3 loop spans 16 amino acids. V lost 5 bases and J lost 8, with 24 bases in between. CDR1 and CDR2 (germline): MDHEN, SYDVKM. The CDR3 here is CASSPPGGGSGGGYTF. DNA of the CDR3: TGTGCCAGCAGTCCCCCCGGCGGCGGGTCCGGGGGGGGCTACACCTTC.

The chain recombines TRBV3-1 (or the pseudogene TRBV3-2) with TRBJ1-1, with D unresolved. The ends were cut back, 4 bases at V and 1 base at J, with 10 bases in the middle. CDR3 size: 14 residues. Per germline, CDR1 LGHDT and CDR2 YNNKEL (reference sequence). CDR3 coding DNA: TGTGCCAGCAGCCCACAGCCTTCGAACACTGAAGCTTTCTTT. Protein product: CASSPQPSNTEAFF.

V gene TRBV11-2 combines with J gene TRBJ2-7; D gene unclear. The CDR3 totals 14 residues. Trimming cost V 3 bases and J 3 bases, with 12 bases left between them. CDR1 is SGHAT, CDR2 FQNNGV, per germline. This chain's CDR3 is CASSFPQTRYEQYF. As DNA, the CDR3 is TGTGCCAGCAGCTTTCCACAGACCCGCTACGAGCAGTACTTC. Combining the CDR3 with reference TRBV11-2 and TRBJ2-7 gives the whole variable domain EAGVAQSPRYKIIEKRQSVAFWCNPISGHATLYWYQQILGQGPKLLIQFQNNGVVDDSQLPKDRFSAERLKGVDSTLKIQPAKLEDSAVYLCASSFPQTRYEQYFGPGTRLTVT.

This clone has a single count. The chain couples TRBV2 to TRBJ2-5; TRBD1 matches 11 bases. V shed 6 bases, J shed 5 bases, and the junction held 8 bases outside the gene matches. The germline CDR1 and CDR2 sequences are SNHLY and FYNNEI. The CDR3 has 15 amino acids. CDR3 bases: TGTGCCAGCAGACACGGACAGGGGGCGGTCGAGACCCAGTACTTC. Its protein is CASRHGQGAVETQYF.